This TCR beta chain was captured in a study of blood T cells in healthy people across ages. In the case of this clonotype: Its antigen is currently unknown.

Together with a sample-barcoded 5' primer, a J-beta primer mix was included in a second PCR lasting roughly 6 to 12 cycles. A template-switch adaptor containing 12 random nucleotides labeled each cDNA molecule. Individual samples furnished no less than 3 million CDR3-containing paired-end reads apiece. One entry per CDR3 protein results from TCRdb running MiXCR on the 5' RACE reads. The data hold more than 650,000 distinct CDR3 sequences, with 20% to 25% observed a single time. Researchers collected ten milliliters of peripheral blood from every single donor. V was cut by 6 bases and J by 8 bases, with 14 bases left in between. Germline V CDR1 and CDR2: LGHNT, FRNRAP. CDR3 size: 13 residues. General observations from the study: Older individuals had lower TCR beta diversity per million T cells (the decline was roughly linear).

This chain links TRBV12-5 with TRBJ2-1; D perhaps matches TRBD2 (7 bases). The sequence was collected from a man between 65 and 80 years old in good health. Material: blood. CDR3 sequence: CASGWTRGDEQFF. The CDR3 DNA is TGTGCTAGTGGGTGGACTAGGGGGGATGAGCAGTTCTTC.